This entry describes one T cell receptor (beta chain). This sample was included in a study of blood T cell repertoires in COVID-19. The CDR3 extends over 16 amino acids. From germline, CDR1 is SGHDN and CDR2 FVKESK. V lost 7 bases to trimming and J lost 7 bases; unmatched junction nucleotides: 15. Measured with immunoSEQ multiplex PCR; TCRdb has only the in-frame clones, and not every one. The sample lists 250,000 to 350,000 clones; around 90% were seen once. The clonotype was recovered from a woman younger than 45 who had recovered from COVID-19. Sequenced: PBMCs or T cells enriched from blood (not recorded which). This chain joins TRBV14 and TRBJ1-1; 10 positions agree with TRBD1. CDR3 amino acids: CASTHVRDRGRFEAFF. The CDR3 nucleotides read TGTGCCAGCACCCACGTCCGGGACAGGGGTCGGTTTGAAGCTTTCTTT. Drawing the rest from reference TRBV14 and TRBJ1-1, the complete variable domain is EAGVTQFPSHSVIEKGQTVTLRCDPISGHDNLYWYRRVMGKEIKFLLHFVKESKQDESGMPNNRFLAERTGGTYSTLKVQPAELEDSGVYFCASTHVRDRGRFEAFFGQGTRLTVV.